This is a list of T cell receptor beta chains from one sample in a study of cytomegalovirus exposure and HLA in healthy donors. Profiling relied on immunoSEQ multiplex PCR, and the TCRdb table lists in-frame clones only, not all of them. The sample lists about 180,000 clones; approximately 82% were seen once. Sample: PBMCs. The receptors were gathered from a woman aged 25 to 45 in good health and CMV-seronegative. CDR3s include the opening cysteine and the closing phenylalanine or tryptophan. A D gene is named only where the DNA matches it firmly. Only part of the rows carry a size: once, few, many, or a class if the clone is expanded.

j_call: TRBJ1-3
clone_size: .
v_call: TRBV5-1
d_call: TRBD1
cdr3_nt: TGCGCCAGCAGCTACGCCGGGACAGGGGCCTACTCTGGAAACACCATATATTTT
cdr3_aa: CASSYAGTGAYSGNTIYF

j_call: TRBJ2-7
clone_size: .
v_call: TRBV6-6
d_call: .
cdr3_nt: TGTGCCAGCAGTACTTCAGGTAACTACGAGCAGTACTTC
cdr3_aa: CASSTSGNYEQYF

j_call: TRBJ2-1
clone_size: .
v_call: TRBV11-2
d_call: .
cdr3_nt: TGTGCCAGCAGCTCAACAATAGCGCTAAGCTCCTACAATGAGCAGTTCTTC
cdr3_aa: CASSSTIALSSYNEQFF

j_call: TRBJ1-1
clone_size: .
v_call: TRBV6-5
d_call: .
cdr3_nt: TGTGCCAGCAGGCTGACAGCGAACACTGAAGCTTTCTTT
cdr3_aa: CASRLTANTEAFF

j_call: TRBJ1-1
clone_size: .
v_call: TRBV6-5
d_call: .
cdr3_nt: TGTGCCAGCAGACAGGGTGGCACTGAAGCTTTCTTT
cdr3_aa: CASRQGGTEAFF

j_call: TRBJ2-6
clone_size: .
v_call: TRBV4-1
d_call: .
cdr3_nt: TGCGCCAGCAGCCGCGACCTCGGGACAGCCAACGTCCTGACTTTC
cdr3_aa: CASSRDLGTANVLTF

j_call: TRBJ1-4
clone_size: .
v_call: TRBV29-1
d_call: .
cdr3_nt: TGCAGCGTTGAAGATAGGGGTGAAAAACTGTTTTTT
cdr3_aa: CSVEDRGEKLFF

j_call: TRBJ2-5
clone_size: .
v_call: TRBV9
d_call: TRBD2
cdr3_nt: TGTGCCAGCAGCGCCTCGGGGACTAGCGTACTATCCGGAGAGACCCAGTACTTC
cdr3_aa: CASSASGTSVLSGETQYF

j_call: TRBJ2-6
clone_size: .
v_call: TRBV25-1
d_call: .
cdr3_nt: TGTGCCAGCAGTGAGCACTTAGGCTCTGGGGCCAACGGCCTGACTTTC
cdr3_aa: CASSEHLGSGANGLTF

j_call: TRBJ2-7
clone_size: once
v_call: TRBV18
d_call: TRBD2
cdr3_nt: TGTGCCAGCTCACCGCCGGGACTAGCGGGAGTCGAGCAGTACTTC
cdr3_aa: CASSPPGLAGVEQYF

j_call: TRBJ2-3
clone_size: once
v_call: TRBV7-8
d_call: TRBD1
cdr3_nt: TGTGCCAGCAGCTTACCAAGACAGGGCGGGACAGATACGCAGTATTTT
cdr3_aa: CASSLPRQGGTDTQYF

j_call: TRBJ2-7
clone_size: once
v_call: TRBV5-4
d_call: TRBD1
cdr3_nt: TGTGCCAGCAGGGACAGGGGGTGGCACGAGCAGTACTTC
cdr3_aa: CASRDRGWHEQYF

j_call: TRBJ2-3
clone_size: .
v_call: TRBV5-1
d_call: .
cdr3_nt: TGCGCCAGCAGATGGGACTCCGCCAGCACGAATACGCAGTATTTT
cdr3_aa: CASRWDSASTNTQYF

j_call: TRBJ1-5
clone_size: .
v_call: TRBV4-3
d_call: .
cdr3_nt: TGCGCCAGCAGCCAAGTTTTGGGGTCAGGGTCGCAGCCCCAGCATTTT
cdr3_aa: CASSQVLGSGSQPQHF

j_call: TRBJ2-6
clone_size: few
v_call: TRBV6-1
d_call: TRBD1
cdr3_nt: TGTGCCAGCAGTGAACAGGGGGTTTTTTCTGGGGCCAACGGCCTGACTTTC
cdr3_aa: CASSEQGVFSGANGLTF

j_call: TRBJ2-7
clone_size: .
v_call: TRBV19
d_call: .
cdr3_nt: TGTGCCAGTAGTCCTCTCGGGGTTAGCTCCTACGAGCAGTACTTC
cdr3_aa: CASSPLGVSSYEQYF

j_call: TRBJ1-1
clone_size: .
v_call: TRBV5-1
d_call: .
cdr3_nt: TGCGCCACTAAGGAGGGGACTGAAGCTTTCTTT
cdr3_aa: CATKEGTEAFF

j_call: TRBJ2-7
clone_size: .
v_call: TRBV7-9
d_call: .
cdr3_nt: TGTGCCAGCAGCTTAAATCCACAGGGCGAGCAGTACTTC
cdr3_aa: CASSLNPQGEQYF

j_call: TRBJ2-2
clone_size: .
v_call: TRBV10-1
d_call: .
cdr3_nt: TGCGCCAGCAGCTCGAGCAGGGGCACCGGGGAGCTGTTTTTT
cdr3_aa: CASSSSRGTGELFF

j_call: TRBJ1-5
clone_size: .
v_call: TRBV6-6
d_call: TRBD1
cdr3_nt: TGTGCCAGCAGAGGCAGGGGGGATCAGCCCCAGCATTTT
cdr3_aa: CASRGRGDQPQHF

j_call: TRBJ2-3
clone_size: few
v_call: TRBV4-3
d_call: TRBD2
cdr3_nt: TGCGCCAGCAGCCAGGAGGGGATAGCGGGGACTAGCACAGATACGCAGTATTTT
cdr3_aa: CASSQEGIAGTSTDTQYF

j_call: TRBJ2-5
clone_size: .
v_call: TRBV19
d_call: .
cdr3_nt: TGTGCCAGTAGTATCTCGGGGGTCCAAGAGACCCAGTACTTC
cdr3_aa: CASSISGVQETQYF

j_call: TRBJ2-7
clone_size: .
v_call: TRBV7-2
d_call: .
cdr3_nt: TGTGCCAGCAGCTTAGAACAGGGCTACGAGCAGTACTTC
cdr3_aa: CASSLEQGYEQYF

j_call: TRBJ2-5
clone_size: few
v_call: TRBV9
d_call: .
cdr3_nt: TGTGCCAGCAGCGAAGGACAGATACAAGAGACCCAGTACTTC
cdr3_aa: CASSEGQIQETQYF

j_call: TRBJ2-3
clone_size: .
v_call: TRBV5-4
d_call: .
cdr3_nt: TGTGCCAGCAGCTTGGCGGTAAGCACAGATACGCAGTATTTT
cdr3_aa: CASSLAVSTDTQYF

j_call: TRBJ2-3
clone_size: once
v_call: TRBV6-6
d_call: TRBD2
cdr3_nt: TGTGCCAGCACTGGGACTAGCGGGGGAGATACGCAGTATTTT
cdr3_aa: CASTGTSGGDTQYF

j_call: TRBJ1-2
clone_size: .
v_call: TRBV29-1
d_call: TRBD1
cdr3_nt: TGCAGCGTCGCCCGGGACAGTATCTATGGCTACACCTTC
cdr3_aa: CSVARDSIYGYTF

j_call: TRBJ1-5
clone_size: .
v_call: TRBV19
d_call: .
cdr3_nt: TGTGCCAGTAGTTTCCGGGGGAACCAAGGCAATCAGCCCCAGCATTTT
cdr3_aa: CASSFRGNQGNQPQHF

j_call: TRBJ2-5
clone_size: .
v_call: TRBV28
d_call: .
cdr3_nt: TGTGCCAGCAGCGGGTCGAAAGAGACCCAGTACTTC
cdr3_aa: CASSGSKETQYF

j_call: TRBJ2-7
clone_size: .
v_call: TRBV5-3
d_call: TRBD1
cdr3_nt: TGTGCCAGAAGCTTGGCCGACCCGACAGGGATTCCCCACGAGCAGTACTTC
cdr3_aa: CARSLADPTGIPHEQYF

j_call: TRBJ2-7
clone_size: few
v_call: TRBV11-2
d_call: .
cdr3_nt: TGTGCCAGCAGCGGCGCGAAGGGGCAGAACGAGCAGTACTTC
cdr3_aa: CASSGAKGQNEQYF

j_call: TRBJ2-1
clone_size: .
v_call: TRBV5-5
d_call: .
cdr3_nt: TGTGCCAGCACCGGGGTTAATGAGCAGTTCTTC
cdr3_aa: CASTGVNEQFF

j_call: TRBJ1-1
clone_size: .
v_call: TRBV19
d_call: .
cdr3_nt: TGTGCCAGTAGTACTCCCCCCGGGGGGGCGAACACTGAAGCTTTCTTT
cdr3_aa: CASSTPPGGANTEAFF

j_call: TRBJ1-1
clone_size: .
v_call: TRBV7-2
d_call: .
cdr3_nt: TGTGCCAGCAGCTTAGTTGAGGGTTCGAACACTAAAGCTTTCTTT
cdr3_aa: CASSLVEGSNTKAFF

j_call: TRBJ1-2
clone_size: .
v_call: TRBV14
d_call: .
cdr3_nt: TGTGCCAGCAGCCAAGGGCCGGGGGGGCACTATGGCTACACCTTC
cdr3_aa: CASSQGPGGHYGYTF